Listed below are T cell receptor beta chains from one sample, sequenced in a study of response to subunit inactivated influenza vaccine. TCRdb reprocessed the RT-PCR reads via MiXCR and lists one record per CDR3 protein. Of hundreds of thousands of distinct CDR3 sequences listed, over 9% are singletons. This sample also belongs to another study, concerning T cells expressing NK-cell markers.

The source was PBMCs from blood, collected on the day of vaccination. Receptor source: a man in his forties or fifties who received an inactivated influenza vaccine. Each CDR3 is given with its conserved first and last residue. A D gene is named only where the DNA matches it firmly. Size tells how often a clone was seen (once, few, many) or the class of an expanded clone, and some rows leave it out.

j_call,v_call,clone_size,d_call,cdr3_nt,cdr3_aa
TRBJ2-1,TRBV7-6,NA,TRBD1,TGTGCCAGCAGCTGGGTCCGGGACAGGGTAATCGATGAGCAGTTCTTC,CASSWVRDRVIDEQFF
TRBJ2-1,TRBV24-1,NA,TRBD1,TGTGCCACCAGTGACCGGACAGGGAATGAGCAGTTCTTC,CATSDRTGNEQFF
TRBJ2-1,TRBV20-1,NA,TRBD2,TGCAGTGCTAGAAAACGAGCGGGGGTTTGGGATGAGCAGTTCTTC,CSARKRAGVWDEQFF
TRBJ2-2,TRBV2,few,NA,TGTGCCAGCAGTGATATTCCGGCCGGGGAGCTGTTTTTT,CASSDIPAGELFF
TRBJ2-2,TRBV7-2,many,NA,TGTGCCAGCAGCTTAGCGTGGCACCGAGACACCGGGGAGCTGTTTTTT,CASSLAWHRDTGELFF
TRBJ2-1,TRBV6-2/TRBV6-3,many,TRBD2,TGTGCCAGCAGTTACCAAACGGGACTAGCGGGAGGGCCGAGCTCCTACAATGAGCAGTTCTTC,CASSYQTGLAGGPSSYNEQFF
TRBJ2-3,TRBV29-1,few,NA,TGCAGCGCCGGGGGAACAGATACGCAGTATTTT,CSAGGTDTQYF
TRBJ2-7,TRBV2,few,TRBD1,TGTGCCAGCAGCAACAGGGGGCTTTACGAGCAGTACTTC,CASSNRGLYEQYF
TRBJ1-5,TRBV4-3,few,NA,TGCGCCAGCAGCCAAGATACCGGTCGTAGTCAGCCCCAGCATTTT,CASSQDTGRSQPQHF
TRBJ1-2,TRBV28,NA,NA,TGTGCCAGCAGTTTTTTAGGTGCGTGGTACACCCAACACCACTATGGCTACACCTTC,CASSFLGAWYTQHHYGYTF
TRBJ2-5,TRBV9,NA,NA,TGTGCCAGCAGCGTAGGGGCGCGTCTTTACCAAGAGACCCAGTACTTC,CASSVGARLYQETQYF
TRBJ2-5,TRBV5-1,many,NA,TGCGCCAGCAGCTCTACCTCCGCCCTGGACGGGCGGGAGACCCAGTACTTC,CASSSTSALDGRETQYF
TRBJ2-7,TRBV25-1,few,NA,TGTGCCAGCAGTGAATCCGTGACTAGAGGGGCCGAGCAGTACTTC,CASSESVTRGAEQYF
TRBJ1-3,TRBV10-3,NA,NA,TGTGCCATCAGTGAGTCTCAGGTCTCTGGAAACACCATATATTTT,CAISESQVSGNTIYF
TRBJ2-7,TRBV10-3,NA,TRBD1,TGTGCCATCAGTGAGACCCCGGGACAGGGATCCTCTTCCTACGAGCAGTACTTC,CAISETPGQGSSSYEQYF
TRBJ1-6,TRBV19,few,NA,TGTGCCAGCCGATCCGAGATAAGCTCCTATAATTCACCCCTCCACTTT,CASRSEISSYNSPLHF
TRBJ1-3,TRBV6-1,few,NA,TGTGCCAGCAGCAATTGGGGGATAAACTCTGGAAACACCATATATTTT,CASSNWGINSGNTIYF
TRBJ2-1,TRBV4-3,NA,NA,TGCGCCAGCAGCCAAGACCTAAAGGGGCTAGCGTGGTACAATGAGCAGTTCTTC,CASSQDLKGLAWYNEQFF